A single sample gave rise to the 3 T cell receptor beta chains below, sequenced in a study of blood T cell repertoires in COVID-19. Sequencing was performed with immunoSEQ multiplex PCR; in TCRdb, only in-frame clones are kept and a portion is missing. Among roughly 150,000 clones, around nine tenths were seen once, and the ten largest hold roughly 2.4%. The sequenced sample was peripheral blood. Receptors originate from a woman of 80 years or more with COVID-19, enrolled during active disease.

Concerning this clone: Distinct nucleotide sequences in the sample also encode this CDR3. CDR3 region: CASKGLSYEQYF. CDR3 nucleotides: TGTGCCAGCAAGGGGTTGTCCTACGAGCAGTACTTC. The chain uses TRBV28 and TRBJ2-7; TRBD1 is a possible D gene (5 bases). Germline CDR1 MDHEN, CDR2 SYDVKM. The length of the CDR3 is 12 residues. Trimming cost V 7 bases and J 1 base, with 8 bases left between them.

The J gene is TRBJ2-5, the V gene TRBV11-2; D gene ambiguous. The CDR3 has 12 residues. V was cut by 3 bases and J by 5 bases, with 7 bases left in between. Germline assignment: CDR1 SGHAT and CDR2 FQNNGV. CDR3 region: CASSFSPETQYF. CDR3 nucleotide sequence: TGTGCCAGCAGCTTCAGTCCGGAGACCCAGTACTTC.

This chain connects TRBV12-3 or TRBV12-4 to TRBJ1-2; no firm D call. The CDR3 covers 11 residues. The germline V and J ends were trimmed by 4 bases and 3 bases, with 3 bases remaining between them. CDR3 in amino acids: CASSSYYGYTF. The CDR3 nucleotides read TGTGCCAGCAGTTCTTACTATGGCTACACCTTC.